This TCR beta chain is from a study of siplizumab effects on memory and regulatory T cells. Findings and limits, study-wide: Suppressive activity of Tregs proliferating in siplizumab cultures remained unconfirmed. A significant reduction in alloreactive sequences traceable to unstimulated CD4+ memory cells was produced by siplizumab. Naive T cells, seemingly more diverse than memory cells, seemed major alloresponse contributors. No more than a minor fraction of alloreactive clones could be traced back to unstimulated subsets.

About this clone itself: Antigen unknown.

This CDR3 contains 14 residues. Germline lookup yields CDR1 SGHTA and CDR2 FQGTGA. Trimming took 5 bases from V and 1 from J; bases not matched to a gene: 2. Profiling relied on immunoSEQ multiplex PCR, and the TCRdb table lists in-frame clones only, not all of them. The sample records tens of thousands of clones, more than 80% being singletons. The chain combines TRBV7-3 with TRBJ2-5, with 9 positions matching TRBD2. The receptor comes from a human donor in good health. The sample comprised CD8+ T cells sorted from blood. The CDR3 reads CASSLTSGQETQYF. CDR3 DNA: TGTGCCAGCAGCCTGACTAGCGGCCAAGAGACCCAGTACTTC.